The T cell receptor beta chain described here comes from a study of T cell responses to AZD1222 COVID-19 vaccine. Germline V gives CDR1 SGHAT, CDR2 FQNNGV. This CDR3 comprises 17 residues. V was clipped by 1 base and J by 0 bases, with 15 bases between them. With regard to this clone: Its antigen is unknown.

Study results and limitations: Of spike-specific TCRs, nearly half reportedly target regions left unmutated in variants. There were repertoire samples only from the period after the peak T cell response. Seropositive status at baseline applied to only five to seven AZD1222 recipients.

Produced via immunoSEQ multiplex PCR; TCRdb's table is partial and in-frame only. The sample contains fewer than 120,000 clones, roughly 92% of which appear only once. Source: peripheral blood, taken 28 days after the second AZD1222 dose. The chain has TRBV11-2 and TRBJ1-2; the D gene is possibly TRBD1 (5 bases). This receptor was taken from an adult who received the AZD1222 COVID-19 vaccine. This CDR3 reads CASSLVRDRKANYGYTF. The CDR3 nucleotides read TGTGCCAGCAGCTTAGTCAGGGACCGGAAAGCTAACTATGGCTACACCTTC.